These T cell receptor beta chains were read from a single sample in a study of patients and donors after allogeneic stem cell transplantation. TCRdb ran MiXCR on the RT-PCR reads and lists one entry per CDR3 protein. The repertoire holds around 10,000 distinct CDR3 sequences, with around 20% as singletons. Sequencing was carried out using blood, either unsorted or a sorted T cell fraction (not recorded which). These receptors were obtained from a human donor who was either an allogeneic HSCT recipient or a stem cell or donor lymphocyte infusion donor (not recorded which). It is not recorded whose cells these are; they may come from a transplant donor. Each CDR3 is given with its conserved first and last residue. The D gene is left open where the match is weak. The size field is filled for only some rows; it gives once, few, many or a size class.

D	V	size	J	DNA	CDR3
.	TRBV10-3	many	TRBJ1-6	TGTGCCATCAGTCAAAGGGAAAGGAGTTCACCCCTCCACTTT	CAISQRERSSPLHF
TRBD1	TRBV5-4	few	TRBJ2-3	TGTGCCAGCAGATCATGGACAGGGACTAGCACAGATACGCAGTATTTT	CASRSWTGTSTDTQYF
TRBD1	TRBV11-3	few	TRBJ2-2	TGTGCCAGCAGTCGGACAGGGACGAACACCGGGGAGCTGTTTTTT	CASSRTGTNTGELFF
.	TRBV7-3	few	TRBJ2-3	TGTGCCAGCAGCTTCCGGGCCAAAGACCCCGCAGATACGCAGTATTTT	CASSFRAKDPADTQYF
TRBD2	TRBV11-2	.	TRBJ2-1	TGTGCCAGCAGCCAACTAGCGGGGAACAATGAGCAGTTCTTC	CASSQLAGNNEQFF
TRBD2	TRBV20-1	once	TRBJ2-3	TGCAGTGCTAGCGGGGGGGCCACAGATACGCAGTATTTT	CSASGGATDTQYF
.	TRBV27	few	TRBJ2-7	TGTGCCACTCCGACAGGATTCCTTTACGAGCAGTACTTC	CATPTGFLYEQYF
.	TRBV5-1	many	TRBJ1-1	TGCGCCAGCAGCTTGTTCGGGGGGTCGCTCACTGAAGCTTTCTTT	CASSLFGGSLTEAFF
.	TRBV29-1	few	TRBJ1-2	TGCCCAGGACAGCGTAGCTATGGCTACACCTTC	CPGQRSYGYTF
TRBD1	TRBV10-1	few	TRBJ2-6	TGCGCCAGCAGTGAAGGGACAGGGTCGGGGGCCAACGTCCTGACTTTC	CASSEGTGSGANVLTF
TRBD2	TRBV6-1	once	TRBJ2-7	TGTGCCAGCAGTGAAGCTGGGGGGTCGGGAGGATACTACGAGCAGTACTTC	CASSEAGGSGGYYEQYF
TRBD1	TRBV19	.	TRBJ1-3	TGTGCCAGTACCCCCCACGAGGGACAGGGGGCTGGAAACACCATATATTTT	CASTPHEGQGAGNTIYF
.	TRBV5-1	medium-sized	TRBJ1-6	TGCGCCAGCAGCTTGGAATTACAGGCGAATTCACCCCTCCACTTT	CASSLELQANSPLHF
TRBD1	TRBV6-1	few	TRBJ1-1	TGTGCCAGCAGTGGACAGGGGGGGACAAACACTGAAGCTTTCTTT	CASSGQGGTNTEAFF
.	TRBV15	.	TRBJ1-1	TGTGCCACCAGCAGAGACGGCCTTGAAGCTTTCTTT	CATSRDGLEAFF
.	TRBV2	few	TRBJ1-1	TGTGCCAGCACCTTGGGAGTGGGCACTGAAGCTTTCTTT	CASTLGVGTEAFF
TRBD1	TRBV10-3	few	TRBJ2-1	TGTGCCATCAGTGCCAGGGGGCTAAACTACAATGAGCAGTTCTTC	CAISARGLNYNEQFF
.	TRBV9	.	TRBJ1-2	TGTGCCAGCAGCGTAGGGGGAGATTATGGCTACACCTTC	CASSVGGDYGYTF
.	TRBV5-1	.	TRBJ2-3	TGCGCCAGCAGCTTGGAGCGGCAGGGGACGGGAGATACGCAGTATTTT	CASSLERQGTGDTQYF
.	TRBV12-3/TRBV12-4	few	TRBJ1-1	TGTGCCAGCAGTTTAGCAGTTTTGAACACTGAAGCTTTCTTT	CASSLAVLNTEAFF
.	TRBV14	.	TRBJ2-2	TGTGCCAGCAGCCGGCTAGGGGTCACCGGGGAGCTGTTTTTT	CASSRLGVTGELFF
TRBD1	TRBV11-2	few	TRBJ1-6	TGTGCCAGCAGCCGAGAGGAGGGGGCCCCTGGGAATTCACCCCTCCACTTT	CASSREEGAPGNSPLHF
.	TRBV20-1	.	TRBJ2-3	TGCAGTGCTAGAGAGGGGCTTAAGGACAGAAGGACAGATACGCAGTATTTT	CSAREGLKDRRTDTQYF
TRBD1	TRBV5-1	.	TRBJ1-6	TGCGCCAGCAGGGCAGCGGACAGGGGCTTTTCACCCCTCCACTTT	CASRAADRGFSPLHF
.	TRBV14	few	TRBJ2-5	TGTGCCAGCAGCCCGGGACAATACCAAGAGACCCAGTACTTC	CASSPGQYQETQYF
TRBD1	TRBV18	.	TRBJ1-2	TGTGCCAGCTCACCACCGGACAGGGGAGGTTCTGGCTACACCTTC	CASSPPDRGGSGYTF
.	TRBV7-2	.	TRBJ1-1	TGTGCCAGCAGCTTCGTAGGGGCTCTACTGAACACTGAAGCTTTCTTT	CASSFVGALLNTEAFF
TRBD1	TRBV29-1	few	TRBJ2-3	TGCAGCGTTGAAGCCCGGGACAGAAGCTCAGATACGCAGTATTTT	CSVEARDRSSDTQYF
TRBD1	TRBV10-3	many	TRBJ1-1	TGTGCCATCAGTGCCCGGACAGGGATGAACACTGAAGCTTTCTTT	CAISARTGMNTEAFF
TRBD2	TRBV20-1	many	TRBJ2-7	TGCAGCGCTCAGCGGGGGGGTTACGAGCAGTACTTC	CSAQRGGYEQYF
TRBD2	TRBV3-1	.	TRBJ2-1	TGTGCCAGCAGCCTTAGCGGGACTCAGAATGAGCAGTTCTTC	CASSLSGTQNEQFF
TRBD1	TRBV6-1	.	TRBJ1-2	TGTGCCAGCAGTGAGGACAGGATAGGGGGCTACACCTTC	CASSEDRIGGYTF
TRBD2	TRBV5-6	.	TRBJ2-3	TGTGCCAGCAGCTTTCGTGTTAGCGGGGGACCCACAGATACGCAGTATTTT	CASSFRVSGGPTDTQYF
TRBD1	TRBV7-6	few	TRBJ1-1	TGTGCCAGCAGCTTAGCTGTCTTAGGACAGGGGGGCACTGAAGCTTTCTTT	CASSLAVLGQGGTEAFF
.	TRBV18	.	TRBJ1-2	TGTGCCAGCTCACCACCGACTGAGGGTAGCTATGGCTACACCTTC	CASSPPTEGSYGYTF
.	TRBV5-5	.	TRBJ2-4	TGTGCCAGCAGCACAGTTGCAGGAGCCAAAAACATTCAGTACTTC	CASSTVAGAKNIQYF
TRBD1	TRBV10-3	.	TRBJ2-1	TGTGCCATCAGTGTTTTGGACAGGGACAATGAGCAGTTCTTC	CAISVLDRDNEQFF
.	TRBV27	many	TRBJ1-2	TGTGCCAGCAGCCCCTCGGGGGCGAATGGGGGCTACACCTTC	CASSPSGANGGYTF
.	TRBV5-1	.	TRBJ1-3	TGCGCCAGCAGCCCGGGTCCGCGAAACACCATATATTTT	CASSPGPRNTIYF
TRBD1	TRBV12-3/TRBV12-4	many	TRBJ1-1	TGTGCCAGCAGGCCAGGGGGTTACATGAACACTGAAGCTTTCTTT	CASRPGGYMNTEAFF
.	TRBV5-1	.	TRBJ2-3	TGCGCCAGCAGCTTGGCCAGGGTGGGCACAGATACGCAGTATTTT	CASSLARVGTDTQYF